This section outlines one T cell receptor beta chain sequence together with its context. Its antigen specificity is not known. Base qualities are not provided; no much larger clone lies one nucleotide away. The CDR3 regions of human TCRbeta chains were subjected to immunosequencing. Processing in the source paper ran as follows. Repertoire TCRs were matched against a reference library of SARS-CoV-2-specific TCRs generated with the MIRA antigen-specificity platform. Breadth was defined as the fraction of unique TCRs that were SARS-CoV-2-associated. Depth was defined as the fraction of total T cells that were SARS-CoV-2-associated. Using the MIRA data, each spike-specific TCR was mapped to the spike region that the TCR reacts to and placed in a CD4 or CD8 class. Log10-transformed breadth and depth values were compared by one-way ANOVA with Sidak's multiple comparisons tests. As stored in TCRdb, this immuneACCESS dataset retains in-frame rearrangements with V and J assigned. A fraction of the clones does not appear; measured against another copy, unresolved V genes explain less than half of the discrepancy, and the remainder lacks a known reason. V and J calls and clone size are copied from that table; D and trimming were computed from the DNA. The sample yields around 130,000 clones; about 90% were counted once. The ten largest clones take up almost 5.5% of the sample.

The V end gives up 6 bases and the J end 3 bases, leaving 8 bases in the junction not matched to a gene. Measured from the cysteine to the phenylalanine, the CDR3 is 14 residues long. The kept DNA is CDR3 alone, 42 bases in frame from the first base. According to the germline V gene, CDR1 reads SQVTM and CDR2 reads ANQGSEA. The source of the sample is a study of T cell responses to AZD1222 COVID-19 vaccine (dated by TCRdb to the early 2020s). With regard to the full study: AZD1222 recipients given second doses at about 4 weeks or at about 12 weeks were pooled, since spike-specific TCR depth and breadth were not found to differ between the two schedules. Enrollment into the trials was organized by age into subgroups of 18-55, 56-69 and 70-plus years, and those subgroups contained 148, 28 and 57 TCR-sequenced participants, respectively. A total of approximately 250 trial participants underwent TCR sequencing, of whom around 210 had received two doses of AZD1222 and roughly 26 had received two doses of the MenACWY control vaccine.

This specimen's time point label, interpreted: baseline before first vaccination. Samples from vaccinated people were obtained from the UK trials COV001 and COV002, which included a single-blind randomized controlled phase 2/3 trial of AZD1222 (ChAdOx1 nCoV-19) in healthy adults. For TCRbeta chain sequencing, PBMC samples from trial participants were taken at day 0 and at day 28 after the second dose. General findings and caveats noted by the study authors: In the small 56-69-year group, the increase in depth fell short of significance, most likely because of low power. Reportedly, almost half of the unique spike-specific TCRs recognized epitopes lying outside the regions that are mutated in the B.1.351 and B.1.1.7 variants. After two AZD1222 doses, spike-specific TCR breadth and depth were significantly higher than at day 0 and than in MenACWY recipients. Only five or six AZD1222 recipients were SARS-CoV-2 seropositive at baseline, limiting conclusions about previously exposed vaccinees. The whole spike protein was spanned by vaccine-associated CD4 TCRs, and dominant responses were seen in regions 160-218 and 743-854. Participants were mostly white British, with more females than males. The authors suggested clonal diversity may have been underestimated. Because no samples from the day 14 peak response were available, repertoires could be characterized only after the peak T cell response.

This sample comprised peripheral blood, obtained on day 0 of AZD1222 vaccination. This clonotype was sampled from an adult in good health. The sequence joins TRBV29-1 to TRBJ2-7; 10 central nucleotides agree with TRBD1. The CDR3 reads as follows: CSVGSGQGGYEQYF. The nucleotides are TGCAGCGTGGGTAGTGGACAGGGGGGCTACGAGCAGTACTTC.